These T cell receptor beta chains were read from a single sample in a study of type 1 regulatory T cells. These TCRs are of unknown antigen specificity. MiXCR, applied by TCRdb to the reads, yields one record per CDR3 protein. The table includes 70,000 or so distinct CDR3 sequences, less than 25% detected once. Input material: cultured type 1 regulatory T (Tr1) cells, either the whole culture or a sorted fraction (not recorded which). These TCRs come from a human donor in good health. Each CDR3 is given with its conserved first and last residue. D genes are given only for firm matches. Where a row states a size, it is once, few, many or the class of an expanded clone; other rows omit it.

j_call v_call clone_size d_call cdr3_nt cdr3_aa
TRBJ2-7 TRBV12-3/TRBV12-4 NA NA TGTGCCAGCAGCTCCGACCCTCGAAGCTCCTACGAGCAGTACTTC CASSSDPRSSYEQYF
TRBJ2-1 TRBV7-9 few NA TGTGCCAGTGGAGATCGTCCGTTCTTC CASGDRPFF
TRBJ2-3 TRBV7-3 NA TRBD2 TGTGCCAGCAGCTCCGTAGCGGGGACCACAGATACGCAGTATTTT CASSSVAGTTDTQYF
TRBJ2-2 TRBV20-1 few TRBD2 TGCAGTGCTAGAGAGGCTAGCGGAGGCACCGGGGAGCTGTTTTTT CSAREASGGTGELFF
TRBJ1-1 TRBV24-1 NA NA TGTGCCACCAGAACTAACACTGAAGCTTTCTTT CATRTNTEAFF
TRBJ2-2 TRBV20-1 few TRBD2 TGCAGTGCTAGAACGGGAGGGCCCGGGGAGCTGTTTTTT CSARTGGPGELFF
TRBJ2-5 TRBV7-2 NA NA TGTGCCAGCAGCCAATATGGCCTGATCAACGAGGAGACCCAGTACTTC CASSQYGLINEETQYF
TRBJ2-6 TRBV20-1 few TRBD1 TGCAGTGCTAGATCGACAGGGGCGGCTGGGGCCAACGTCCTGACTTTC CSARSTGAAGANVLTF
TRBJ1-6 TRBV6-6 NA NA TGTGCCAGCATGGTGACAGTGGGCTCACCCCTCCACTTT CASMVTVGSPLHF
TRBJ2-3 TRBV6-5 few NA TGTGCCAGCAGTTATCCCCCCACAGATACGCAGTATTTT CASSYPPTDTQYF
TRBJ2-5 TRBV5-1 NA NA TGCGCCAGCAGCTTGTTAGAGAGGGGGGACCAAGAGACCCAGTACTTC CASSLLERGDQETQYF
TRBJ2-1 TRBV5-5 NA TRBD2 TGTGCCAGCAGCTTGGGCCCTAGCGGGGTCTACAATGAGCAGTTCTTC CASSLGPSGVYNEQFF
TRBJ1-5 TRBV12-3/TRBV12-4 medium-sized NA TGTGCCAGCAGTTTACAGGGTGGCAATCAGCCCCAGCATTTT CASSLQGGNQPQHF
TRBJ2-7 TRBV5-1 few TRBD2 TGCGCCAGCAGCTTCGGGACTAGCGGGAACTACGAGCAGTACTTC CASSFGTSGNYEQYF
TRBJ2-3 TRBV18 NA TRBD2 TGTGCCAGCTCACCTAAAGCGGGAAGTAGAGATACGCAGTATTTT CASSPKAGSRDTQYF
TRBJ2-7 TRBV20-1 many TRBD2 TGCAGTGCTGGTAGCGGGATGTTTAGACCCTACGAGCAGTACTTC CSAGSGMFRPYEQYF
TRBJ2-7 TRBV7-6 NA TRBD2 TGTGCCAGCAGCTTAGATACTAGCGTAGCCTACGAGCAGTACTTC CASSLDTSVAYEQYF
TRBJ2-3 TRBV7-2 few NA TGTGCCAGCAGCAACTTAGGGACATCGCAGTATTTT CASSNLGTSQYF
TRBJ2-3 TRBV10-3 NA TRBD2 TGTGCCATCAGTGGCCAACTAGCGGGAACAGATACGCAGTATTTT CAISGQLAGTDTQYF
TRBJ1-1 TRBV20-1 few NA TGCAGTGCTAGACTCGCCTTCACTGAAGCTTTCTTT CSARLAFTEAFF
TRBJ1-1 TRBV5-1 NA NA TGCGCCAGCAGCCCCTCGCGAGGGTCCTACACTGAAGCTTTCTTT CASSPSRGSYTEAFF
TRBJ1-1 TRBV7-2 NA NA TGTGCCAGCAGCTTAAGCTTTGGGGGGGTGGAAGCTTTCTTT CASSLSFGGVEAFF
TRBJ1-2 TRBV7-3 few TRBD1 TGTGCCAGCAGCTTTTCCAGGGGGCATGGCTACACCTTC CASSFSRGHGYTF
TRBJ2-7 TRBV20-1 NA TRBD2 TGCAGTGCTACTAGCGGATATTTCTACGAGCAGTACTTC CSATSGYFYEQYF
TRBJ1-1 TRBV29-1 few NA TGCAGCGTTGGAGACAGCAACACTGAAGCTTTCTTT CSVGDSNTEAFF
TRBJ2-5 TRBV21-1 NA NA TGTGCCAGCAGCCTCAGGGTGATGGACACGGGCGCCGAAGAGACCCAGTACTTC CASSLRVMDTGAEETQYF
TRBJ2-3 TRBV27 once NA TGTACCAGCAGTCTCATTAATAGCCCAGATACGCAGTATTTT CTSSLINSPDTQYF
TRBJ1-1 TRBV5-1 NA NA TGCGCCAGCAGCTGGACCGGAGGGCTTGGGAACACTGAAGCTTTCTTT CASSWTGGLGNTEAFF
TRBJ1-1 TRBV6-5 NA TRBD1 TGTGCCAGCAGTTCCCCGAACAGGGGGACGACTGAAGCTTTCTTT CASSSPNRGTTEAFF
TRBJ1-3 TRBV12-3/TRBV12-4 NA NA TGTGCCAGCAGTGGGGGCGTTGGAAACACCATATATTTT CASSGGVGNTIYF
TRBJ2-2 TRBV6-1 few NA TGTGCCAGCGGGAGAACCACCGGGGAGCTGTTTTTT CASGRTTGELFF
TRBJ2-7 TRBV5-1 few NA TGCGCCAGCAGCTCCTCGACAGGATCCACCTACGAGCAGTACTTC CASSSSTGSTYEQYF
TRBJ1-1 TRBV4-3 NA NA TGCGCCAGCAGCCAAGATTTACCGGTTAGTCTAGGACGCACTGAAGCTTTCTTT CASSQDLPVSLGRTEAFF
TRBJ2-1 TRBV5-1 few TRBD2 TGCGCCAGCCGGACTAGCGAATCCTACAATGAGCAGTTCTTC CASRTSESYNEQFF
TRBJ2-1 TRBV7-2 NA NA TGTGCCAGCAGTACAGGCGGCCAGCATTACAATGAGCAGTTCTTC CASSTGGQHYNEQFF
TRBJ1-3 TRBV12-3/TRBV12-4 few TRBD1 TGTGCCAGCAGAGTCCTGGACAGGGTCTCTGGAAACACCATATATTTT CASRVLDRVSGNTIYF
TRBJ1-5 TRBV12-2 few NA TGTGCAAGTCGACCGAATCAGCCCCAGCATTTT CASRPNQPQHF
TRBJ2-1 TRBV28 NA NA TGTGCCAGCAGTTTCCCCCTCCGGACTACCTACAATGAGCAGTTCTTC CASSFPLRTTYNEQFF
TRBJ2-2 TRBV12-3/TRBV12-4 many NA TGTGCCAGCAGTTTGATGGTCGGGAAAAACACCGGGGAGCTGTTTTTT CASSLMVGKNTGELFF
TRBJ1-5 TRBV12-3/TRBV12-4 NA NA TGTGCCAGCAGCTCCAAGTGGCAGAACAATCAGCCCCAGCATTTT CASSSKWQNNQPQHF